This T cell receptor (beta chain) was sequenced for a study of CD8+CD57+ T cells in acquired aplastic anemia. Overall study: Sorting CD4+ and CD8+ cells gave DNA averaging around 3 ug.

CDR3 and TCR beta VDJ profiling relied on a genomic DNA template. MiXCR, run by TCRdb on the reads, gives a single entry per CDR3 protein. The sample has some 410,000 distinct CDR3 sequences, 55% to 70% seen once; the top ten hold 4%. This CDR3 has 16 amino acids. CDR1 and CDR2 (germline): SGHRS, YFSETQ. Losses at the gene ends were 5 bases for V and 1 base for J; bases not matched to a gene: 11. This clonotype was counted ten times or more. Its antigen is undetermined. Study outcomes and limitations: Patients were compared with controls for CD8+ Simpson's diversity, and no significant difference emerged. Comparison of patients with controls identified nearly 30 shared CD8+ CDR3 sequences.

The rearrangement links TRBV5-1 to TRBJ2-7; TRBD2 matches at 8 bases. The sequenced material came from sorted CD4+, CD8+, or CD8+CD57+ T cells (not recorded which) from PBMCs. This clonotype originated in a human donor in good health, serving as a control. The DNA for the CDR3 is TGCGCCAGCAGTACTACCGGGACTAGGGAGTCCTACGAGCAGTACTTC. Translation: CASSTTGTRESYEQYF.